One sample yielded the 17 T cell receptor beta chains listed below, sequenced in a study of blood T cell repertoires in COVID-19. The protocol was immunoSEQ multiplex PCR, while the TCRdb copy is restricted to in-frame clones and leaves out a portion. The table lists roughly 160,000 clones, about four fifths of them singletons. The sample taken for sequencing was peripheral blood. Receptor source: a woman over 75 with COVID-19, enrolled during active disease.

This chain connects TRBV19 to TRBJ2-3; D is ambiguous. The length of the CDR3 is 12 residues. V was shortened by 6 bases and J by 2 bases, with 6 bases between the two germline ends. The germline V gene has CDR1 LNHDA and CDR2 SQIVND (reference sequence). The CDR3 bases are TGTGCCAGTAGGGGCGCCACAGATACGCAGTATTTT. Protein product: CASRGATDTQYF.

Remarks on this clone: An end of the junction differs from the germline gene, which may be a read error. V gene TRBV4-2 combines with J gene TRBJ2-1; TRBD2 matches 7 bases. Germline assignment: CDR1 LGHNA and CDR2 YNFKEQ. There are 15 residues in the CDR3. The CDR3 spells CASSRILGEGTAIIF. The CDR3 region has the DNA TGTGCCAGCAGCCGAATTCTGGGGGAGGGCACCGCTATAATCTTC.

This chain joins TRBV5-3 and TRBJ2-4, with D perhaps TRBD2 (6 bases). TRBV5-3 belongs to the ORF category, with a function that is uncertain. Trimming pared 4 bases from V and 10 bases from J, leaving 15 bases between. There are 13 residues in the CDR3. DNA for the CDR3: TGTGCCAGAAGCGCACGACCAGGGAGGATTCAGTACTTC. Amino acids: CARSARPGRIQYF.

This clone was picked up a small number of times. The genes are TRBV28 and TRBJ2-2; TRBD2 aligns across 8 bases. There are 15 residues in the CDR3. Germline trimming cut 7 bases from V and 1 base from J; bases unmatched to any gene: 5. Germline-derived CDR1 and CDR2 are MDHEN and SYDVKM. The DNA of the CDR3 is TGTGCCAGCACCCAAAGCGGGGGGAACACCGGGGAGCTGTTTTTT. This codes for CASTQSGGNTGELFF.

This sequence joins TRBV18 and TRBJ2-1, with TRBD2 matching over 10 bases. This CDR3 region has 16 residues. The V gene end was trimmed by 0 bases and the J gene end by 5 bases; junction bases not matched to a gene: 4. CDR1 is KGHSH, CDR2 LQKENI, per germline. The CDR3: CASSPPGLAVNNEQFF. The CDR3 nucleotides are TGTGCCAGCTCACCACCCGGACTAGCGGTTAACAATGAGCAGTTCTTC.

The chain uses TRBV21-1 and TRBJ2-4; TRBD1 is taken as the D call from the table, unchecked against the DNA. TRBV21-1 counts as a pseudogene. The CDR3 covers 19 residues. CDR3 in DNA: TGTGCCAGCAGCAAGTACCCCGGGACAGGACCTTTAGCCAAAAACATTCAGTACTTC. Translated: CASSKYPGTGPLAKNIQYF.

This sequence joins TRBV19 and TRBJ2-7, with D possibly being TRBD2 (6 bases). Trimming stripped 6 bases from V and 6 bases from J, with 21 bases between. The CDR3 length is 15 residues. CDR1 is LNHDA and CDR2 is SQIVND in the germline V gene (reference sequence). The CDR3 sequence is CASRTTGSTAFEQYF. The CDR3 region has the DNA TGTGCCAGTAGGACCACCGGGAGTACGGCCTTCGAGCAGTACTTC.

The rearrangement joins TRBV10-3 to TRBJ2-2; possibly TRBD1 for D (6 bases). With 6 bases removed from V and 7 bases from J, the gap between germline ends came to 6 bases. The CDR3 sequence is 11 residues long. In germline, CDR1 is ENHRY, CDR2 SYGVKD. In DNA form, the CDR3 reads TGTGCCATCAGAGGGGGCGGGGAGCTGTTTTTT. This codes for CAIRGGGELFF.

This CDR3 is CASSPTGRLQYF. The CDR3, as DNA: TGTGCCAGCAGCCCAACCGGGAGGTTGCAGTACTTC. The rearrangement uses TRBV11-2 and TRBJ2-7, with 7 bases matching TRBD2. The CDR3 loop spans 12 amino acids. Trimming removed 5 bases from V and 9 bases from J; junction bases left unmatched: 7. The germline CDR1 and CDR2 sequences are SGHAT and FQNNGV.

The chain has TRBV5-5 and TRBJ2-1; D may be TRBD1 (5 bases). V was pared by 2 bases and J by 9 bases, with 9 bases between. CDR1 and CDR2 (germline): SGHKS, YYEKEE (reference sequence). CDR3 length: 12 amino acids. The CDR3 DNA is TGTGCCAGCAGCTTTGGACATAGTGAGCAGTTCTTC. Its translation: CASSFGHSEQFF.

V gene TRBV5-1 combines with J gene TRBJ2-7; weak D call: TRBD2 (6 bases). V gave up 2 bases and J gave up 4 bases, with 13 bases separating them. Germline-derived CDR1 and CDR2 are SGHRS and YFSETQ. There are 14 residues in the CDR3. The CDR3 loop is CASSFTGSGYEQYF. CDR3 sequence (DNA): TGCGCCAGCAGCTTCACCGGGAGTGGGTACGAGCAGTACTTC.

This clone came up a few times. The CDR3 coding sequence is TGTGCCAGCAGCTTAGTCGGACTAGCGGGAGGGCTAGAGGAGGATACGCAGTATTTT. It yields the protein CASSLVGLAGGLEEDTQYF. The chain employs TRBV7-8 and TRBJ2-3; TRBD2 matches 15 bases. Germline V CDR1 and CDR2: SGHVS, FQNEAQ. The CDR3 has 19 amino acids. V was pared by 1 base and J by 6 bases, with 11 bases of the junction left unmatched.

The V and J genes are TRBV2 and TRBJ1-2, with a tentative D call TRBD1 (5 bases). V lost 6 bases, J lost 2 bases, and 10 bases lay in between. CDR1 and CDR2 from the germline V gene are SNHLY and FYNNEI. The CDR3 has 13 amino acids. CDR3 sequence: CASSTGSNYGYTF. CDR3 coding DNA: TGTGCCAGCAGCACAGGCTCCAACTATGGCTACACCTTC.

The J gene is TRBJ1-2, the V gene TRBV3-1 (or the pseudogene TRBV3-2); D remains unclear. CDR1 and CDR2 (germline): LGHDT, YNNKEL (reference sequence). V lost 5 bases, J lost 2 bases, and 15 bases lay in between. This CDR3 contains 15 residues. CDR3 sequence reads: CASSYRGRGNYGYTF. CDR3 sequence (DNA): TGTGCCAGCAGCTACAGAGGGCGGGGAAACTATGGCTACACCTTC.

The rearrangement uses TRBV27 and TRBJ2-7; 8 bases align to TRBD1. V lost 3 bases and J lost 0; bases outside the gene matches: 1. The germline V gene encodes CDR1 MNHEY and CDR2 SMNVEV (reference sequence). This CDR3 has 14 amino acids. The CDR3 is CASSFQGASYEQYF. The CDR3 DNA is TGTGCCAGCAGTTTCCAGGGGGCCTCCTACGAGCAGTACTTC.

This clone was seen more than once but under ten times. The chain has TRBV3-1 (or the pseudogene TRBV3-2) and TRBJ1-6; D not resolved. The CDR3 is 13 residues long. V was clipped by 3 bases and J by 7 bases, with 7 bases between them. Per germline, CDR1 LGHDT and CDR2 YNNKEL (reference sequence). The CDR3 region has the DNA TGTGCCAGCAGCCATCTGGAGAATTCACCCCTCCACTTT. This translates into CASSHLENSPLHF.

V usage is TRBV6-1 and J usage is TRBJ2-3; D gene unclear. Germline V gene data show CDR1 as MNHNS and CDR2 as SASEGT. V was pared by 0 bases and J by 3 bases, with 13 bases between. This CDR3 is built from 16 residues. DNA of the CDR3: TGTGCCAGCAGTGAAGCAATGCTAGGTAATACAGATACGCAGTATTTT. This encodes CASSEAMLGNTDTQYF.